This T cell receptor (beta chain) appears in the sequencing data of a study of T cells in Graves' hyperthyroidism and ophthalmopathy. This clonotype was seen once. A much larger clone lies one base from this, so it may be a read error. Germline values: CDR1 GTSNPN, CDR2 SVGIG (reference sequence). The germline V and J ends were trimmed by 0 bases and 0 bases, with 9 bases remaining between them. This CDR3 is built from 14 residues. Regions amplified from RNA transcripts were the TCR beta CDR3 regions. First-round RT-PCR targeting the TCR CDR3 was performed with the HTBI primer set. TCRdb analysed the multiplex PCR reads with MiXCR anew, one entry per CDR3 protein. The sample includes under 400,000 distinct CDR3 sequences, around 17% of them seen just once.

This TCR came from a man aged 25-40 years with Graves' hyperthyroidism. This chain uses TRBV30 with TRBJ2-7; a possible D gene is TRBD1 (5 bases). Sequenced input: blood. CDR3 protein: CAWSVGASSYEQYF. The CDR3 region has the DNA TGTGCCTGGAGTGTTGGGGCGAGCTCCTACGAGCAGTACTTC. The full variable domain, rest sourced from reference TRBV30 and TRBJ2-7, is SQTIHQWPATLVQPVGSPLSLECTVEGTSNPNLYWYRQAAGRGLQLLFYSVGIGQISSEVPQNLSASRPQDRQFILSSKKLLLSDSGFYLCAWSVGASSYEQYFGPGTRLTVT.